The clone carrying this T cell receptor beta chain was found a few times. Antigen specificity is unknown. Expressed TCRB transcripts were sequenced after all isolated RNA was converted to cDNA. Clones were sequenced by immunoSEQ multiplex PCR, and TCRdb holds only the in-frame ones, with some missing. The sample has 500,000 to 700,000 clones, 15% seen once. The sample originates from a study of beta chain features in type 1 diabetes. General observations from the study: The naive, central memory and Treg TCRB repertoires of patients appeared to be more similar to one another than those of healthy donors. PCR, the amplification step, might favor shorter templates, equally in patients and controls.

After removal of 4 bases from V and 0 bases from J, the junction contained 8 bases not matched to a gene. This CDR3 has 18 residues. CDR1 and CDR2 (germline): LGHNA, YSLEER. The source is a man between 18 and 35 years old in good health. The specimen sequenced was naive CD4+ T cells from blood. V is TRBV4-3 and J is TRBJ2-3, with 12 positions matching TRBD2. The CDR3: CASSLLAGGRTSTDTQYF. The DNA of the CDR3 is TGCGCCAGCAGCCTACTAGCGGGGGGCAGAACTAGCACAGATACGCAGTATTTT.